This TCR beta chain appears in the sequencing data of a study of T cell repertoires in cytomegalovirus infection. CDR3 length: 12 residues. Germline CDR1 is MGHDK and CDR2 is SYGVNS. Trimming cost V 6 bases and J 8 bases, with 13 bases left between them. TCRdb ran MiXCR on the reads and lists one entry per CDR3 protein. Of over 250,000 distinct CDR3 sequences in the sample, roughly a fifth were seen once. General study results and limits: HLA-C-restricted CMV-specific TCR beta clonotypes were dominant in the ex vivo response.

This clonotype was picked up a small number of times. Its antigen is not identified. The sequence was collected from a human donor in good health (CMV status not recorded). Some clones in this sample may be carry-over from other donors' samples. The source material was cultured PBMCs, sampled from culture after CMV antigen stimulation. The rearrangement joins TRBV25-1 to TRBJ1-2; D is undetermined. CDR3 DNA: TGTGCCAGCAGGGAGGGAGGGAGAGGCTACACCTTC. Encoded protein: CASREGGRGYTF.